Here is one T cell receptor beta chain with its context. The study drew participants aged about 18 to 89 years from under 30 US areas. Participant-reported clinical history was the basis for cohort assignment. Per the original data handling: Counts of nucleated cells, estimated from reference gene primer amplification, were obtained. The assay was immunoSEQ multiplex PCR, and TCRdb's table has in-frame clones only and misses some. That table gives V, J and clone size, and the DNA gave D and trimming. Of some 300,000 clones listed, about 88% are singletons. Germline V gene sequence: CDR1 SGHAT, CDR2 FQNNGV. Trimming left V 3 bases short and J 1 base short, with 6 bases between. The CDR3 loop spans 13 amino acids. The entry originates in a study of blood T cell repertoires in COVID-19. Study background: The cDNA or gDNA used as material had been derived from T cells, B-cell-depleted T cells, or PBMCs.

The receptor's source is a woman aged 60 to 75 in a cohort exposed to, infected with or recovered from COVID-19 (not recorded which). Sequenced material: PBMCs or T cells enriched from blood (not recorded which). The rearrangement joins TRBV11-2 to TRBJ1-1; D is ambiguous. The CDR3 DNA is TGTGCCAGCAGCTTGGCGGGGAACACTGAAGCTTTCTTT. The encoded protein is CASSLAGNTEAFF.